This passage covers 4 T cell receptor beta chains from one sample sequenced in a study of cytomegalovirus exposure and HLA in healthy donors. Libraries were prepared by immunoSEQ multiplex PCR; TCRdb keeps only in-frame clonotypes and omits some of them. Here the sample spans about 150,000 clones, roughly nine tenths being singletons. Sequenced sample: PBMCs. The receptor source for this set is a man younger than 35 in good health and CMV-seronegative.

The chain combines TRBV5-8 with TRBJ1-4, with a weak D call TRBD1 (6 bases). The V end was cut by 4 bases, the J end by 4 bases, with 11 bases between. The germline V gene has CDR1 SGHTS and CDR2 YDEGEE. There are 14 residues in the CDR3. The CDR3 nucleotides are TGTGCCAGCAGCACCCGGACAGTTAATGAAAAACTGTTTTTT. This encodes CASSTRTVNEKLFF.

The CDR3 DNA sequence: TGTGCCAGCTCATTTGACAGACCCTACGAGCAGTACTTC. Amino acid sequence: CASSFDRPYEQYF. This rearrangement joins TRBV18 to TRBJ2-7; a weak D match, TRBD1 (5 bases). The CDR3 spans 13 residues. V dropped 5 bases and J dropped 2 bases, with 10 bases sitting between them. The germline V gene has CDR1 KGHSH and CDR2 LQKENI.

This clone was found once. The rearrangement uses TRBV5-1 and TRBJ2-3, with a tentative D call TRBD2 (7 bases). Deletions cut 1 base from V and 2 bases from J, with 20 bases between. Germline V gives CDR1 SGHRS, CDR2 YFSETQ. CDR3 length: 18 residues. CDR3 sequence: CASSLLGGRAANTDTQYF. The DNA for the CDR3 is TGCGCCAGCAGCTTGCTCGGGGGGCGGGCAGCAAACACAGATACGCAGTATTTT.

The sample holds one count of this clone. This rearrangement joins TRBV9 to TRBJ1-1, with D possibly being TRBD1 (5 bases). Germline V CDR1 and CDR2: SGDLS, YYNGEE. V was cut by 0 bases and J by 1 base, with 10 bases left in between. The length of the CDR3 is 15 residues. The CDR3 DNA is TGTGCCAGCAGCGTAGGTAGGGGAACGAACACTGAAGCTTTCTTT. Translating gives CASSVGRGTNTEAFF.